These 12 T cell receptor beta chains came from one sample sequenced in a study of CD8 T cells in ankylosing spondylitis. MiXCR, run by TCRdb on the 5' RACE reads, gives a single entry per CDR3 protein. This sample has about 36,000 distinct CDR3 sequences, with approximately 10% found just once. The sequenced sample was synovial fluid, either unsorted or a sorted T cell fraction (not recorded which). The receptors were gathered from a male donor with ankylosing spondylitis.

The table lists this clonotype with many counts. The chain employs TRBV7-3 and TRBJ2-7; TRBD1 matches 9 bases. The CDR3 is 15 residues long. V dropped 5 bases and J dropped 6; count of bases not matched to a gene: 11. From germline, CDR1 is SGHTA and CDR2 FQGTGA. In DNA, the CDR3 is TGTGCCAGCAGCCACAGGGGGCCACTCATTACCGAGCAGTACTTC. Protein product: CASSHRGPLITEQYF.

In its sample, this clonotype ranks as medium-sized. This chain joins TRBV18 and TRBJ1-1, with no clear D. Germline assignment: CDR1 KGHSH and CDR2 LQKENI. Between the trimmed V and J ends, which lost 0 bases and 1 base, there was a span of 9 bases. This CDR3 has 15 amino acids. CDR3 nucleotide sequence: TGTGCCAGCTCACCACCTGCGAACTCGAACACTGAAGCTTTCTTT. Its protein product is CASSPPANSNTEAFF.

This clonotype was recorded many times. The chain joins TRBV12-3 or TRBV12-4 to TRBJ2-7; D not resolved. CDR3 length: 13 residues. V lost 3 bases and J 2 bases, leaving 8 bases between the germline ends. For the CDR3, the DNA is TGTGCCAGCAGTTTTGGGTTCACCTACGAGCAGTACTTC. Translated: CASSFGFTYEQYF.

Only a few counts were recorded for this clonotype. The V call is TRBV7-2, the J call TRBJ2-7; 12 nucleotides agree with TRBD2. The CDR3 spans 14 residues. Per germline, CDR1 SGHTA and CDR2 FQGNSA. With 1 base clipped from V and 6 bases from J, the junction kept 1 base outside the gene matches. CDR3 region: CASSLGLAGAEQYF. Written as DNA, the CDR3 is TGTGCCAGCAGCTTAGGACTAGCGGGAGCCGAGCAGTACTTC.

On this clonotype itself: A single base separates this from a much larger clone, so it may be a read error. The rearrangement joins TRBV19 to TRBJ2-7, with TRBD2 matching 13 bases. The germline gives CDR1 LNHDA, CDR2 SQIVND (reference sequence). There are 14 residues in the CDR3. As DNA, the CDR3 is TGTGCCAGTAACGAACCGGGACTAGCGGGATCCTGGGATTTC. It codes for CASNEPGLAGSWDF.

Ten or more counts support this clonotype. The V and J genes are TRBV7-2 and TRBJ2-5; TRBD1 aligns across 7 bases. The V gene end was trimmed by 5 bases and the J gene end by 2 bases; junction bases not matched to a gene: 8. Germline CDR1 SGHTA, CDR2 FQGNSA. The CDR3 covers 15 residues. The CDR3 DNA reads as TGTGCCAGCAGCGTGGGGACAGCTATACAAGAGACCCAGTACTTC. The encoded protein is CASSVGTAIQETQYF.

The chain uses TRBV5-1 and TRBJ1-2; D not certain. In germline, CDR1 is SGHRS, CDR2 YFSETQ. This CDR3 has 14 residues. Trimming took 0 bases from V and 7 from J, leaving 13 bases between them. CDR3: CASSLGLQVGGYTF. In DNA form, the CDR3 reads TGCGCCAGCAGCTTGGGCTTGCAGGTCGGTGGCTACACCTTC.

This clonotype was recorded a few times. The chain couples TRBV18 to TRBJ2-3; D uncertain. Between the trimmed V and J ends, which lost 5 bases and 2 bases, there was a span of 8 bases. This CDR3 is 13 amino acids long. Germline assignment: CDR1 KGHSH and CDR2 LQKENI. CDR3 sequence: CASSIAYTDTQYF. DNA of the CDR3: TGTGCCAGCTCAATCGCATACACAGATACGCAGTATTTT.

This clonotype was observed a few times. The V and J genes are TRBV3-1 and TRBJ2-3; tentatively, D is TRBD1 (5 bases). Trimming pared 5 bases from V and 1 base from J, leaving 16 bases between. The CDR3 runs to 16 residues. Germline CDR1 is LGHDT and CDR2 is YNNKEL (reference sequence). CDR3: CASSDYSQGRTDTQYF. The DNA for the CDR3 is TGTGCCAGCAGCGATTACAGTCAGGGCCGCACAGATACGCAGTATTTT.

This clonotype showed up many times. The chain combines TRBV13 with TRBJ2-7; D is uncertain. CDR3 length: 15 amino acids. With 4 bases removed from V and 0 bases from J, the gap between germline ends came to 13 bases. Germline V lookup: CDR1 PRHDT, CDR2 FYEKMQ (reference sequence). The CDR3 DNA sequence: TGTGCCAGCAGCTCCGATCTGGACCGCTCCTACGAGCAGTACTTC. Translation: CASSSDLDRSYEQYF.

The chain employs TRBV20-1 and TRBJ1-3; D is ambiguous. The CDR3 length is 13 residues. In germline, CDR1 is DFQATT, CDR2 SNEGSKA (reference sequence). V gave up 1 base and J gave up 7 bases, with 11 bases separating them. The CDR3 protein is CSARVPYRNTIYF. As DNA, the CDR3 is TGCAGTGCTAGAGTTCCCTATCGGAACACCATATATTTT.

The genes are TRBV7-9 and TRBJ1-5; 7 bases agree with TRBD1. The CDR3 contains 17 residues. Germline trimming cut 1 base from V and 4 bases from J; bases unmatched to any gene: 10. From germline, CDR1 is SEHNR and CDR2 FQNEAQ (reference sequence). The CDR3 DNA follows: TGTGCCAGCAGCTTAGGGCCCGGGACAGATATTAATCAGCCCCAGCATTTT. This gives the protein CASSLGPGTDINQPQHF.